Following are 14 T cell receptor beta chains from one sample sequenced in a study of T-cell reconstitution after alpha-beta-depleted transplantation in children. Unique molecular identifiers tagged the TCRbeta library. TCRdb called the PCR reads again in MiXCR, with one record for every CDR3 protein. Of 500,000 or so distinct CDR3 sequences listed, around 10% are singletons. The sample here was PBMCs, mostly from graft donor cells, taken 180 days after TCRalphabeta/CD19-depleted stem cell transplant. Receptors originate from a female patient aged 2 to 10 who had a stem cell transplant for aplastic anemia, so the T cells may come from the graft donor.

Written as DNA, the CDR3 is TGTGCCAGCAGTCGTCTCGGTATAGGGGTAGAGACCCAGTACTTC. Protein: CASSRLGIGVETQYF. The chain couples TRBV7-2 to TRBJ2-5; D may be TRBD1 (5 bases). The V end was cut by 6 bases, the J end by 4 bases, with 18 bases between. The CDR3 extends over 15 amino acids. Per germline, CDR1 SGHTA and CDR2 FQGNSA.

There are a few counts of this clonotype. The chain employs TRBV4-3 and TRBJ2-1, with D possibly TRBD2 on 5 matching bases. The germline gives CDR1 LGHNA, CDR2 YSLEER. The V end lost 1 base, the J end lost 4 bases, and 17 bases lay between the germline ends. This CDR3 has 17 amino acids. CDR3 residues: CASSQGFELEIYNEQFF. The DNA for the CDR3 is TGCGCCAGCAGCCAAGGGTTTGAACTAGAGATTTACAATGAGCAGTTCTTC.

This clonotype was seen ten or more times. The CDR3 loop is CASSPGLAGTDTQYF. CDR3 in DNA: TGTGCCAGCAGCCCGGGACTAGCGGGCACAGATACGCAGTATTTT. The gene calls are TRBV18 and TRBJ2-3; TRBD2 aligns across 11 bases. Germline lookup yields CDR1 KGHSH and CDR2 LQKENI. CDR3 length: 15 amino acids. V was pared by 8 bases and J by 1 base, with 5 bases of the junction left unmatched.

This clonotype was counted a few times. The chain has TRBV7-8 and TRBJ2-5, with D perhaps TRBD2 (5 bases). Germline loops: CDR1 SGHVS, CDR2 FQNEAQ. This CDR3 spans 14 amino acids. V lost 2 bases, J lost 5 bases, and 12 bases lay in between. The CDR3 loop reads CASSLPGVGETQYF. The CDR3 DNA sequence: TGTGCCAGCAGCTTACCCGGGGTGGGGGAGACCCAGTACTTC.

This clonotype was counted a few times. The chain uses TRBV29-1 and TRBJ2-3, with D uncertain. The V end lost 5 bases, the J end lost 4 bases, and 22 bases lay between the germline ends. The CDR3 has 16 amino acids. Germline V gene sequence: CDR1 SQVTM, CDR2 ANQGSEA. CDR3 sequence reads: CSVFPFTRASADTQYF. The CDR3 bases are TGCAGCGTTTTCCCCTTCACTCGGGCGAGCGCAGATACGCAGTATTTT.

This clonotype was recorded a few times. The chain recombines TRBV4-3 with TRBJ2-3; the D is unclear. This CDR3 has 15 residues. Trimming took off 0 bases at V and 7 bases at J, with 14 bases between the two ends. CDR1 and CDR2 from the germline V gene are LGHNA and YSLEER. The CDR3 protein is CASSQDGTLRNTQYF. The CDR3 DNA is TGCGCCAGCAGCCAAGATGGCACCCTCCGCAATACGCAGTATTTT.

This chain's CDR3 is CASSEGARGPSSYEQYF. The CDR3 DNA reads as TGTGCCAGCAGTGAAGGGGCTCGAGGACCAAGCTCCTACGAGCAGTACTTC. V gene TRBV2 combines with J gene TRBJ2-7; D is uncertain. The CDR3 is 17 amino acids. The ends were cut back, 1 base at V and 0 bases at J, with 16 bases in the middle. CDR1 is SNHLY, CDR2 FYNNEI, per germline. Supplemented by reference TRBV2 and TRBJ2-7, the full variable domain reads EPEVTQTPSHQVTQMGQEVILRCVPISNHLYFYWYRQILGQKVEFLVSFYNNEISEKSEIFDDQFSVERPDGSNFTLKIRSTKLEDSAMYFCASSEGARGPSSYEQYFGPGTRLTVT.

The J gene is TRBJ1-2, the V gene TRBV7-9; 9 bases line up with TRBD1. Germline trimming cut 3 bases from V and 3 bases from J; bases unmatched to any gene: 5. The CDR3 runs to 15 residues. CDR1 is SEHNR, CDR2 FQNEAQ, per germline (reference sequence). The CDR3 DNA is TGTGCCAGCAGCTTCAACAGGGGGCTCGACTATGGCTACACCTTC. Residues: CASSFNRGLDYGYTF.

This clonotype was recorded a few times. The V call is TRBV28, the J call TRBJ1-2, with D tentatively TRBD1 (5 bases). CDR1 is MDHEN, CDR2 SYDVKM, per germline. The V gene lost 7 bases and the J gene lost 6 bases, with 18 bases spanning the gap. This CDR3 comprises 14 residues. The CDR3 DNA reads TGTGCCAGCACCTTCGGGACTCTCAAGAATGGCTACACCTTC. Translating gives CASTFGTLKNGYTF.

This clonotype showed up just a few times. The chain recombines TRBV6-2 or TRBV6-3 with TRBJ1-6; unclear D gene. Trimming pared 2 bases from V and 0 bases from J, leaving 14 bases between. The CDR3 length is 18 residues. Looked up from germline, CDR1 is MNHEY and CDR2 is SVGEGT. CDR3 nucleotide sequence: TGTGCCAGCAGTTACCCGGACGGCGCGAGCTCCTATAATTCACCCCTCCACTTT. Amino acids: CASSYPDGASSYNSPLHF.

The chain couples TRBV11-3 to TRBJ2-1; 13 bases agree with TRBD2. Germline CDR1 and CDR2: SGHNT and YENEEA. The CDR3 spans 17 residues. The J segment lost 0 bases and the V segment lost 5 bases, leaving 4 bases of the junction unmatched. CDR3 nucleotide sequence: TGTGCCAGCAGCCTCGGACTAGCGGGAGCCTCCTACAATGAGCAGTTCTTC. Protein product: CASSLGLAGASYNEQFF.

This clonotype was recorded at least ten times. This chain links TRBV28 with TRBJ2-2; tentatively, D is TRBD1 (6 bases). Germline loops: CDR1 MDHEN, CDR2 SYDVKM. The CDR3 is made up of 16 amino acids. V dropped 3 bases and J dropped 4 bases, with 15 bases sitting between them. The CDR3 is CASSFGKIGGTGELFF. The CDR3 nucleotides are TGTGCCAGCAGTTTTGGCAAGATAGGGGGCACCGGGGAGCTGTTTTTT.

This clonotype was counted only a few times. The chain couples TRBV27 to TRBJ2-7; 8 nucleotides align to TRBD1. The CDR3 totals 15 residues. Unmatched junction bases numbered 11, after V lost 5 bases and J lost 5 bases. The V gene's germline CDR1 is MNHEY and CDR2 SMNVEV (reference sequence). The CDR3 reads CASSLPGTGSHEQYF. CDR3 nucleotides: TGTGCCAGCAGTCTACCAGGGACAGGTTCCCACGAGCAGTACTTC.

The genes are TRBV5-1 and TRBJ2-7; TRBD1 matches at 10 bases. V was clipped by 7 bases and J by 6 bases; unmatched bases: 10. Germline V gives CDR1 SGHRS, CDR2 YFSETQ. CDR3 length: 14 amino acids. The CDR3 loop is CASSRDRGAREQYF. The CDR3 DNA follows: TGCGCCAGCTCCCGGGACAGGGGAGCGCGCGAGCAGTACTTC.